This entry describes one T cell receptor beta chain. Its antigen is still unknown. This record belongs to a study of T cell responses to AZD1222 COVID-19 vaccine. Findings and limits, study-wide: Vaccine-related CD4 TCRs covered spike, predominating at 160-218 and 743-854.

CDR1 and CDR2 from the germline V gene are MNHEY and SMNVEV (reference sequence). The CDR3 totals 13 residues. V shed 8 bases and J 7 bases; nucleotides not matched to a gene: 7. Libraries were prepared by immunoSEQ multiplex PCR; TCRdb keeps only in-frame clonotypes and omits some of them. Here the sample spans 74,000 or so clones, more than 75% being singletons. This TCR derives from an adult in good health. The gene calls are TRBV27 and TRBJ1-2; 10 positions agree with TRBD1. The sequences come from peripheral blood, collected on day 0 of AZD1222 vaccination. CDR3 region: CASWRQGAVGYTF. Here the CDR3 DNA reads TGTGCCAGCTGGCGACAGGGGGCCGTTGGCTACACCTTC.